The clone carrying this TCR beta chain showed up many times. Its antigen is currently unknown. The source of the sample is a study of identical twins. Broader study findings: Cord blood's abundant beta clonotypes had fewer insertions, unlike memory repertoires.

Through template switching, a universal primer site was introduced, and the cDNA contained unique molecular identifiers. TCRdb re-called the 5' RACE reads through MiXCR, storing one row per CDR3 protein. Counted here are hundreds of thousands of distinct CDR3 sequences, under 9% occurring once; the ten biggest clones make up approximately 2.1%. Germline V gene data show CDR1 as LGHDT and CDR2 as YNNKEL (reference sequence). V shed 4 bases and J 7 bases; nucleotides not matched to a gene: 1. CDR3 length: 12 amino acids. The sample was also linked to a second study, of yellow fever vaccine responses in identical twins. That source notes: Reported findings indicate that twins' vaccine T cell responses seemed partially convergent, partially personalized.

J is TRBJ1-2 and V is TRBV3-1, with 9 bases lining up with TRBD1. Sequenced material: memory (CD45RO+) T cells sorted from blood. This TCR came from a young woman in good health. The DNA for the CDR3 is TGTGCCAGCAGCCCGGACAGGGGTGGCTACACCTTC. It yields the protein CASSPDRGGYTF.